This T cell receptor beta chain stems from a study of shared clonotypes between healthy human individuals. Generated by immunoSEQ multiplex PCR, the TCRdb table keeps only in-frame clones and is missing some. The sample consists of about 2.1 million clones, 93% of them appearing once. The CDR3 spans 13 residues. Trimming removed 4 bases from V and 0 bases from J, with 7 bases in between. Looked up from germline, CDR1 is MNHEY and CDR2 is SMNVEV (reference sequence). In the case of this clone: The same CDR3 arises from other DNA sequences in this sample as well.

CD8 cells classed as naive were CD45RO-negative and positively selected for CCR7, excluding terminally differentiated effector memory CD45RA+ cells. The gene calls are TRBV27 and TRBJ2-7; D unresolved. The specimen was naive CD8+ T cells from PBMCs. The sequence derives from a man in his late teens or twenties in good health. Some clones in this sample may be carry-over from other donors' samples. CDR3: CASSSLSSYEQYF. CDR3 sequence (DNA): TGTGCCAGCAGTTCACTGAGCTCCTACGAGCAGTACTTC.